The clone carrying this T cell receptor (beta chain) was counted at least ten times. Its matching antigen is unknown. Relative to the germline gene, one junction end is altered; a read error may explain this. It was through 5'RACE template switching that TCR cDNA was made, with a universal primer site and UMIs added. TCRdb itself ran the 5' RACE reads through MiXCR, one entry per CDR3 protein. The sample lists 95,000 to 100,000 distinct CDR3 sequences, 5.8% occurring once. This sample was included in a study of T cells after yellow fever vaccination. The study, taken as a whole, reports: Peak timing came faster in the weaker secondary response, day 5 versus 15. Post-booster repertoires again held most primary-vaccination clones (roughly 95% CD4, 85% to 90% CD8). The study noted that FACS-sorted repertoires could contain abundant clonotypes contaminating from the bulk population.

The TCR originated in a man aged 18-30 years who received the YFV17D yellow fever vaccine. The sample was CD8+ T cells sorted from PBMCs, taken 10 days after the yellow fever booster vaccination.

The CDR3 sequence is CATSSLGAKLLF. Here the CDR3 DNA reads TGTGCCACCAGCAGTCTCGGGGCAAAGTTACTCTTT. The chain joins TRBV15 to TRBJ2-3; D may correspond to TRBD1 or TRBD2 (5 bases each). Germline V gene lookup returns CDR1 LNHNV and CDR2 YYDKDF (reference sequence). This CDR3 is built from 12 residues.